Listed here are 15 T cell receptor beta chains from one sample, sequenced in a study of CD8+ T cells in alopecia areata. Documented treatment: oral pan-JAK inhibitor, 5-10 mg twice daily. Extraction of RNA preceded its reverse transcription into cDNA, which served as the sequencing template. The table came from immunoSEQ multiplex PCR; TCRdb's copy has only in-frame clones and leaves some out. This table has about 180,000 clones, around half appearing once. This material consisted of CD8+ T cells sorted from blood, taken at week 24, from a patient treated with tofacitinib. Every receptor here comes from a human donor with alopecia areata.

The DNA for the CDR3 is TGTGCCAGTAGTACGCCAGGGGGCGGTGAAGCTTTCTTT. It encodes CASSTPGGGEAFF. The chain recombines TRBV19 with TRBJ1-1; 8 nucleotides match TRBD1. CDR3 length: 13 amino acids. Trimming at V came to 4 bases and at J to 7 bases, leaving 5 bases not matched to a gene. Germline loops: CDR1 LNHDA, CDR2 SQIVND (reference sequence).

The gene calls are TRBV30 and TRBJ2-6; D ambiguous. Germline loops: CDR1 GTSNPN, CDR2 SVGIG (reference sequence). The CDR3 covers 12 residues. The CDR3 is CAWGSGANVLTF. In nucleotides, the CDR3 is TGTGCATGGGGCTCTGGGGCCAACGTCCTGACTTTC.

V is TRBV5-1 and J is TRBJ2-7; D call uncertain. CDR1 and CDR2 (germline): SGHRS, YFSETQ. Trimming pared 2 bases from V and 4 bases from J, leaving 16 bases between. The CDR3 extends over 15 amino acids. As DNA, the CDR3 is TGCGCCAGCAGCTTATATGACCCCACGAAATACGAGCAGTACTTC. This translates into CASSLYDPTKYEQYF.

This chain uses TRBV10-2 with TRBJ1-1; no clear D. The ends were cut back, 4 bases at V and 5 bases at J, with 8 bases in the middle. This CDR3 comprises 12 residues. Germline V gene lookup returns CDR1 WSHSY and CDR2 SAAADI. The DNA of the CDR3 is TGCGCCAGCAGTGCGGCTTCGACTGAAGCTTTCTTT. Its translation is CASSAASTEAFF.

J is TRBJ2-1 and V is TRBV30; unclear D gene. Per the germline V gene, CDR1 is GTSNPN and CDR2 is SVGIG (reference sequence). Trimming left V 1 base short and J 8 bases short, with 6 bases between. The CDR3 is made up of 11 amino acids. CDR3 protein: CAWSARDEQFF. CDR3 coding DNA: TGTGCCTGGAGTGCTCGAGATGAGCAGTTCTTC.

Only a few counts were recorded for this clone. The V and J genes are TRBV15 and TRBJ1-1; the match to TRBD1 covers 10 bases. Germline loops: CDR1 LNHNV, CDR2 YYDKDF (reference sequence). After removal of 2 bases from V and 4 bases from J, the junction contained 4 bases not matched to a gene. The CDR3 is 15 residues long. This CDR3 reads CATSRSRQGATEAFF. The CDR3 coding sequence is TGTGCCACCAGCAGATCCCGACAGGGGGCCACTGAAGCTTTCTTT.

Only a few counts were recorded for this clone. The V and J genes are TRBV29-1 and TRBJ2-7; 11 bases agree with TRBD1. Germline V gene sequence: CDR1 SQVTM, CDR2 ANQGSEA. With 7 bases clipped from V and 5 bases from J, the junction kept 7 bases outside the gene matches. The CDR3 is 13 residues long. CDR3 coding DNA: TGCAGCGCTACAGGACAGGGGGCTGACGAGCAGTACTTC. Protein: CSATGQGADEQYF.

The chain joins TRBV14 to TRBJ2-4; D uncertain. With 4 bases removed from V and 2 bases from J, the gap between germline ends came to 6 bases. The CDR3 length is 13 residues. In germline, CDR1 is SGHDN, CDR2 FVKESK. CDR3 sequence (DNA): TGTGCCAGCAGCCCGCTTTCCAAAAACATTCAGTACTTC. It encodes CASSPLSKNIQYF.

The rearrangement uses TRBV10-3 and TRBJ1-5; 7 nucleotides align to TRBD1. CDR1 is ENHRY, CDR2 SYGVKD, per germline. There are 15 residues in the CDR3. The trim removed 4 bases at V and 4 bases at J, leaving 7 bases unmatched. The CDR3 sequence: CAISARDSSNQPQHF. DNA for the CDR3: TGTGCCATCAGTGCAAGGGACAGTTCTAATCAGCCCCAGCATTTT.

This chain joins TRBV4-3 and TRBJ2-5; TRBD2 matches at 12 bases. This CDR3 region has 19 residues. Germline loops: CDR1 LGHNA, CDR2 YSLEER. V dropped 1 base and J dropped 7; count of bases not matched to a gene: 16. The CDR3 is CASSQAPSGGAGLRGTQYF. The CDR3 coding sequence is TGCGCCAGCAGCCAAGCCCCTAGCGGGGGGGCGGGTTTGAGGGGGACCCAGTACTTC.

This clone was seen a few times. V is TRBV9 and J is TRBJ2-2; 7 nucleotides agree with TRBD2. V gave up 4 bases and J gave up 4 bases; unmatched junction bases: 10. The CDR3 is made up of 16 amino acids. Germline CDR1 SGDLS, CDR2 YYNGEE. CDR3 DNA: TGTGCCAGCAGCCCCCGGTCAAGCGGGGTCACCGGGGAGCTGTTTTTT. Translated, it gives CASSPRSSGVTGELFF.

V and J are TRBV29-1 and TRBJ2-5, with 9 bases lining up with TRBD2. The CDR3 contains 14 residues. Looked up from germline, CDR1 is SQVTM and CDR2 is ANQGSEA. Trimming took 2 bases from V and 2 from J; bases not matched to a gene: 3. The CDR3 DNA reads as TGCAGCGTTGAACTAGCGGGGCTTCAAGAGACCCAGTACTTC. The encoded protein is CSVELAGLQETQYF.

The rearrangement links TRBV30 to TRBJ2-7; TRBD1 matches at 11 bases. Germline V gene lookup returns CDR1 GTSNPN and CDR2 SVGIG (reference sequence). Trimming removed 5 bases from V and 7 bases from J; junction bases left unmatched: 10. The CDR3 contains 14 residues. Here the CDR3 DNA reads TGTGCCTGGTCAACCGGGACAGGGGGTAGTGAGCAGTACTTC. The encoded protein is CAWSTGTGGSEQYF.

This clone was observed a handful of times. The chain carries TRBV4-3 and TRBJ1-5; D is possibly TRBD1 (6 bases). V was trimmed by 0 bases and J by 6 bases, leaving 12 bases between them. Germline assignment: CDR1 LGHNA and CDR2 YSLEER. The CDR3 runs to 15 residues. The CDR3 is CASSQDLQGGQPQHF. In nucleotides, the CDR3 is TGCGCCAGCAGCCAAGATCTCCAAGGGGGTCAGCCCCAGCATTTT.

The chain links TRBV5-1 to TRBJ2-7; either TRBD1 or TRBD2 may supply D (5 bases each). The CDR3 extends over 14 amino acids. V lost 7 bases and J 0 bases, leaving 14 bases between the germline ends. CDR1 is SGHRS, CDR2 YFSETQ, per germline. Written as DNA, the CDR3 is TGCGCCAGCCGACTGGGGGAAAGCTCCTACGAGCAGTACTTC. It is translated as CASRLGESSYEQYF.